This T cell receptor beta chain was recorded in a study of CD8 T cells in ankylosing spondylitis. Study conclusions and caveats: Ankylosing spondylitis blood appeared to carry a characteristic TCR beta motif of roughly eight highly homologous variants.

This clonotype showed up just a few times. Its cognate antigen is unknown. TCRdb re-derived calls from the 5' RACE reads in MiXCR, one entry per CDR3 protein. This table has about 800,000 distinct CDR3 sequences, about 10% appearing once. V lost 0 bases to trimming and J lost 2 bases, with 10 bases between them. The CDR3 consists of 15 residues. Germline assignment: CDR1 SGHRS and CDR2 YFSETQ. This sequence was found in a male donor with ankylosing spondylitis. This chain links TRBV5-1 with TRBJ2-3; no definite D call. The sequencing input was blood, either unsorted or a sorted T cell fraction (not recorded which). The CDR3 DNA follows: TGCGCCAGCAGCTTGGCCGACGTCCTCACAGATACGCAGTATTTT. Residues: CASSLADVLTDTQYF.